Listed below are T cell receptor beta chains from one sample, sequenced in a study of blood T cell repertoires in COVID-19. Assay used: immunoSEQ multiplex PCR; TCRdb lists only in-frame clones, some missing. The data hold 30,000 to 40,000 clones, with 85% observed a single time. Input material: peripheral blood. The receptors here all came from a human donor with acute or convalescent COVID-19. The donor label of this sample is uncertain. Each CDR3 is given with its conserved first and last residue.

j_gene,v_gene,CDR3aa
TRBJ2-2,TRBV24-1,CATGDRMNTGELFF
TRBJ2-3,TRBV5-4,CASSLDGGGTDTQYF
TRBJ2-1,TRBV2,CASSVRQRGAGNEQFF
TRBJ2-5,TRBV30,CAWSLRLTSGQETQYF
TRBJ2-1,TRBV14,CASSRGTSYNEQFF
TRBJ2-1,TRBV18,CASSPSGGLILYEQFF
TRBJ2-1,TRBV25-1,CASSEPPGAGKNEQFF
TRBJ2-1,TRBV2,CASRATGYYNEQFF
TRBJ1-1,TRBV11-2,CASSLQLETEAFF
TRBJ1-5,TRBV28,CASSRRLSNQPQHF
TRBJ1-2,TRBV6-6,CASSLDTIYGYTF
TRBJ2-1,TRBV5-1,CASSLSAGGVNEQFF
TRBJ2-4,TRBV7-3,CASSAGLAATLAKNIQYF
TRBJ1-1,TRBV15,CATSREALQGWNTEAFF
TRBJ1-2,TRBV6-5,CASRLDRASSGYTF
TRBJ1-2,TRBV6-2/TRBV6-3,CASSSTGSYGYTF
TRBJ1-1,TRBV7-9,CASSEQGNTEAFF
TRBJ1-5,TRBV7-2,CASSLGAQPQHF
TRBJ2-3,TRBV5-1,CASSPLGLGTDTQYF
TRBJ1-1,TRBV11-2,CASSLDQSWGTQAFF
TRBJ2-1,TRBV4-2,CASSKDPSGGYNEQFF
TRBJ2-3,TRBV7-3,CASSLSPTSGVDTQYF
TRBJ2-5,TRBV7-7,CASSSDSQGYETQYF
TRBJ2-7,TRBV6-5,CASSYGGLAGWEQYF
TRBJ1-5,TRBV5-4,CASSSRDRGPGNQPQHF
TRBJ2-2,TRBV30,CAWNRGSGELFF
TRBJ2-1,TRBV3-1/TRBV3-2,CASSQDSDEQFF
TRBJ2-3,TRBV7-2,CASSFDRGATDTQYF
TRBJ1-3,TRBV9,CASSVDPGVNSGNTIYF
TRBJ2-1,TRBV18,CASSPSPFGTGSYNEQFF
TRBJ2-1,TRBV4-2,CASSQDGLAGGFFEQFF
TRBJ2-1,TRBV21-1,CASSKGTGGYNEQFF
TRBJ2-6,TRBV3-1/TRBV3-2,CASSPPSVGANVLTF
TRBJ1-2,TRBV4-3,CASSPSGQEVYGYTF
TRBJ1-5,TRBV2,CASRLGSGNQPQHF
TRBJ1-3,TRBV15,CATSRAQQGNTIYF
TRBJ1-1,TRBV12-5,CASGYDTLNTEAFF
TRBJ2-2,TRBV11-2,CASSSSWGRGNTGELFF
TRBJ2-1,TRBV3-1/TRBV3-2,CASSFGSPIHSDNEQFF
TRBJ2-4,TRBV25-1,CASSASGNLIAKNIQYF
TRBJ2-7,TRBV4-1,CASSQGPYPDEQYF